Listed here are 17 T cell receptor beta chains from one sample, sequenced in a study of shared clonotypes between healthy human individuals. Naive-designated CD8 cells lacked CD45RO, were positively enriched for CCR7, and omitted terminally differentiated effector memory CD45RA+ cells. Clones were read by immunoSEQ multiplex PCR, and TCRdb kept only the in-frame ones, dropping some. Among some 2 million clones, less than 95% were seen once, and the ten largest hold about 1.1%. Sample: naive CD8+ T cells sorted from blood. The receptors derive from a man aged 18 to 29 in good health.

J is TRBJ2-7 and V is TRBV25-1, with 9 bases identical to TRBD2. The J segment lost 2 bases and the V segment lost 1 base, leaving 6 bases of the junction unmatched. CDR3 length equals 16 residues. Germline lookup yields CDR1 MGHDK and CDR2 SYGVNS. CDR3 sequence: CASSESAGGEAYEQYF. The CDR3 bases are TGTGCCAGCAGTGAATCAGCGGGGGGCGAAGCCTACGAGCAGTACTTC.

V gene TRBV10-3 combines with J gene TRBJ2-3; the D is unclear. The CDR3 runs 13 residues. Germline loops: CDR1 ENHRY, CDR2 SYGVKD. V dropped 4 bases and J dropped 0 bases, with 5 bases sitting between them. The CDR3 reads CAISAVSTDTQYF. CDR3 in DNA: TGTGCCATCAGTGCGGTCAGCACAGATACGCAGTATTTT.

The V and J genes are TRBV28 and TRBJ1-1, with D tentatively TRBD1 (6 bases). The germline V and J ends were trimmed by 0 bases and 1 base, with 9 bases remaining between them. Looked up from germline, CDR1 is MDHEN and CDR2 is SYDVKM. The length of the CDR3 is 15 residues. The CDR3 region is CASSLWGGGNTEAFF. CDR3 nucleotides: TGTGCCAGCAGTTTATGGGGAGGGGGGAACACTGAAGCTTTCTTT.

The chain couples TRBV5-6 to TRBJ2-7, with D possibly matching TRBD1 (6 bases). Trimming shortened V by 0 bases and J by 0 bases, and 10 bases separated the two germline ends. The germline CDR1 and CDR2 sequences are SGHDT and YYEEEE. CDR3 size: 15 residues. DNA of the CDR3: TGTGCCAGCAGCTTGGACAGGGAATTCTCCTACGAGCAGTACTTC. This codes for CASSLDREFSYEQYF.

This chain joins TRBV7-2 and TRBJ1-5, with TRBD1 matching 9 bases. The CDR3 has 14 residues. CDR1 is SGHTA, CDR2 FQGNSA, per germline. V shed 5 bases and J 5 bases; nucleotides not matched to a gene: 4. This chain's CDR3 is CASSPTGGDQPQHF. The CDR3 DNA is TGTGCCAGCAGCCCCACAGGGGGCGATCAGCCCCAGCATTTT.

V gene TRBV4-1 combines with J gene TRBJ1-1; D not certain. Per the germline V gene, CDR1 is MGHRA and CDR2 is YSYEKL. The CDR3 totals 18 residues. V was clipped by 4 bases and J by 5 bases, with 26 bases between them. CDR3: CASSRTVLTGGIGTEAFF. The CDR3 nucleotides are TGCGCCAGCAGCCGTACCGTTCTTACCGGAGGAATAGGGACTGAAGCTTTCTTT.

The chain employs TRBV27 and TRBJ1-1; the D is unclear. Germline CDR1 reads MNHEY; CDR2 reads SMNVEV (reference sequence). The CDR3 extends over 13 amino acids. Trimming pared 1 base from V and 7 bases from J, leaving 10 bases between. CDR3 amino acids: CASSLYGIGEAFF. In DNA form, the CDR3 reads TGTGCCAGCAGTTTATACGGTATCGGTGAAGCTTTCTTT.

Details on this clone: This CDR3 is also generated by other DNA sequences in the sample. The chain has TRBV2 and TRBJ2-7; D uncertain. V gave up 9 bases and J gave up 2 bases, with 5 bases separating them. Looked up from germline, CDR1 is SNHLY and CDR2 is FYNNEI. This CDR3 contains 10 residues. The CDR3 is CASSTYEQYF. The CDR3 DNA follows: TGTGCCAGTAGTACCTACGAGCAGTACTTC.

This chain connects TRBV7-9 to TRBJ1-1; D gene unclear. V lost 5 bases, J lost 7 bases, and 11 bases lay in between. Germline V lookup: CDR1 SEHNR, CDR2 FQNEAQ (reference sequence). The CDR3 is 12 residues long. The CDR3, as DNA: TGTGCCAGCAGCCCCGAGGGTGTTGAAGCTTTCTTT. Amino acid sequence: CASSPEGVEAFF.

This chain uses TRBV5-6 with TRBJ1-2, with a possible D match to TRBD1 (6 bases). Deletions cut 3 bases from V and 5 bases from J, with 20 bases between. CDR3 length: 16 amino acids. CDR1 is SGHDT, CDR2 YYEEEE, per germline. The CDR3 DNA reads TGTGCCAGCAGCTACTACAGGGCCGAAACTTATTATGGCTACACCTTC. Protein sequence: CASSYYRAETYYGYTF.

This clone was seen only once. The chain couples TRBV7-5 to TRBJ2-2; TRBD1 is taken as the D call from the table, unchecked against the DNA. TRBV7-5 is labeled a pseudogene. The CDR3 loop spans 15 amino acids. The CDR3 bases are TGTGCCAGAAGCTTATGGGACAGAGACACCGGGGAGCTGTTTTTT. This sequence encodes CARSLWDRDTGELFF.

As DNA, the CDR3 is TGTGCCAGCAGCTTAGGGGGGAAAAGCACAGATACGCAGTATTTT. Translating gives CASSLGGKSTDTQYF. The V and J genes are TRBV11-2 and TRBJ2-3; D is possibly TRBD1 or TRBD2 (5 bases each). Trimming cost V 1 base and J 0 bases, with 8 bases left between them. CDR1 is SGHAT, CDR2 FQNNGV, per germline. The CDR3 is made up of 15 amino acids.

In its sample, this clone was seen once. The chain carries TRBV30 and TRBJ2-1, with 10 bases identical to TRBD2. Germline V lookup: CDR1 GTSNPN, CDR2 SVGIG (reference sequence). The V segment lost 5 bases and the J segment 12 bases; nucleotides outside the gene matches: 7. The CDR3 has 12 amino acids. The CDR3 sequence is CAWVLAGIGQFF. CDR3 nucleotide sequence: TGTGCCTGGGTACTAGCGGGGATAGGGCAGTTCTTC.

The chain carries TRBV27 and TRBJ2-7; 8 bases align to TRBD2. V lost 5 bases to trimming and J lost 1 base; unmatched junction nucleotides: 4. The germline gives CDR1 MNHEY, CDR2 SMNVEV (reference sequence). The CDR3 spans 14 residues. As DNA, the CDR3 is TGTGCCAGCAGTGGCGGGGGGCCTTCCTACGAGCAGTACTTC. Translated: CASSGGGPSYEQYF.

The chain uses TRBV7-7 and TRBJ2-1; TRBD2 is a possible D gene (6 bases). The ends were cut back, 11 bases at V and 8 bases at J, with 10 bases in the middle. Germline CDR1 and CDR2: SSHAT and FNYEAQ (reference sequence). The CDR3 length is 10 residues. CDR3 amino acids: CAETRDEQFF. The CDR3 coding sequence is TGTGCCGAGACTAGGGATGAGCAGTTCTTC.

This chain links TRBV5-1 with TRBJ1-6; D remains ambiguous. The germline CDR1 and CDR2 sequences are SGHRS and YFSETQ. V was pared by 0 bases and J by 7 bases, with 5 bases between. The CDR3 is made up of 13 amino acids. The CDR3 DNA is TGCGCCAGCAGCTTGGATCGGAATTCACCCCTCCACTTT. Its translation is CASSLDRNSPLHF.

CDR3 residues: CASNVEIPYNEQFF. CDR3 DNA sequence: TGTGCCAGCAATGTGGAGATACCCTACAATGAGCAGTTCTTC. The rearrangement uses TRBV6-1 and TRBJ2-1; D remains unclear. The CDR3 loop spans 14 amino acids. In germline, CDR1 is MNHNS, CDR2 SASEGT. V was trimmed by 7 bases and J by 2 bases, leaving 12 bases between them.